This T cell receptor beta chain is from a study of T cell responses to AZD1222 COVID-19 vaccine. Libraries were prepared by immunoSEQ multiplex PCR; TCRdb keeps only in-frame clonotypes and omits some of them. This sample has around 150,000 clones, with about 90% found just once. CDR3 size: 14 residues. Germline CDR1 and CDR2: MGHRA and YSYEKL. After removal of 1 base from V and 4 bases from J, the junction contained 3 bases not matched to a gene. Here the sequenced sample was peripheral blood, taken on day 0 of AZD1222 vaccination. The gene calls are TRBV4-1 and TRBJ2-5, with TRBD2 matching 7 bases. The clonotype was recovered from an adult in good health. The CDR3 loop is CASSQVPSGETQYF. The DNA for the CDR3 is TGCGCCAGCAGCCAAGTTCCTAGCGGAGAGACCCAGTACTTC.